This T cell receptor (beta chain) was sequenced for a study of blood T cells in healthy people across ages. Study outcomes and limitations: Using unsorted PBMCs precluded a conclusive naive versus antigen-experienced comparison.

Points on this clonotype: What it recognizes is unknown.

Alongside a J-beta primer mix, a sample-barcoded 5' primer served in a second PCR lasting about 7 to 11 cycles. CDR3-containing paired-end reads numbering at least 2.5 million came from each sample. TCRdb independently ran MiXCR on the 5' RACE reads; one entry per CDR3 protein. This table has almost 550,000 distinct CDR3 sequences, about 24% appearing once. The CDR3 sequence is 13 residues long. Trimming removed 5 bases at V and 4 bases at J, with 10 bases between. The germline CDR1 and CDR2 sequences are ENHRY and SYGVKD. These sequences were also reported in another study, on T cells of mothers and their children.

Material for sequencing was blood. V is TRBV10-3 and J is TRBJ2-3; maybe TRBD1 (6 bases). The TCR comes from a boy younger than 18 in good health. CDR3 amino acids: CAISRPGADTQYF. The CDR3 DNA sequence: TGTGCCATCAGTCGCCCAGGGGCAGATACGCAGTATTTT.